This T cell receptor beta chain emerged from a study of blood T cell repertoires in COVID-19. Turning to the study itself: Samples of COVID-19 (acute and convalescent) were obtained from the United States, Italy and Spain. The cDNA or gDNA used as material had been derived from T cells, B-cell-depleted T cells, or PBMCs.

Authors' analysis steps: The assay estimated nucleated cells by amplifying reference gene primers. The assay was immunoSEQ multiplex PCR, and TCRdb's table has in-frame clones only and misses some. V, J and clone size are taken as reported in that table, and D and trimming were inferred from the DNA itself. This table holds about 140,000 clones, more than 75% found once. The germline CDR1 and CDR2 sequences are SGHTA and FQGTGA. There are 15 residues in the CDR3. With 4 bases clipped from V and 1 base from J, the junction kept 2 bases outside the gene matches. This chain links TRBV7-3 with TRBJ2-3; 10 bases align to TRBD1. The sequencing sample was made of peripheral blood. This clonotype originated in a woman aged 80 or older with acute or convalescent COVID-19. CDR3 protein: CASSSGTGGTDTQYF. DNA for the CDR3: TGTGCCAGCAGCTCCGGGACAGGGGGCACAGATACGCAGTATTTT. Variable domain in full (rest from reference TRBV7-3 and TRBJ2-3): GAGVSQTPSNKVTEKGKYVELRCDPISGHTALYWYRQSLGQGPEFLIYFQGTGAADDSGLPNDRFFAVRPEGSVSTLKIQRTERGDSAVYLCASSSGTGGTDTQYFGPGTRLTVL.